This T cell receptor beta chain was sequenced for a study of control samples from healthy donors and cancer patients. TCRdb's copy holds only in-frame clones and misses some; the assay was immunoSEQ multiplex PCR. The specimen's table records 150,000 to 200,000 clones. The sample was blood. The source of this sequence is a woman in her 30s in good health.

The CDR3 loop reads CASSSGLPYEQYF. The CDR3 nucleotides read TGTGCCAGCAGCTCGGGACTGCCCTACGAGCAGTACTTC. V and J are TRBV7-6 and TRBJ2-7; D is perhaps TRBD2 (6 bases). Germline V gene lookup returns CDR1 SGHVS and CDR2 FNYEAQ. Trimming shortened V by 4 bases and J by 2 bases, and 9 bases separated the two germline ends. The CDR3 runs 13 residues.